This TCR beta chain was observed in a study of T cells in Graves' hyperthyroidism and ophthalmopathy. Isolation of PBMCs was performed on roughly 9 ml fresh peripheral blood. TCR beta CDR3 sequences were amplified from RNA transcripts. The HTBI primer set was used in a first-round RT-PCR of the TCR CDR3. Via MiXCR, TCRdb re-called the multiplex PCR reads, giving one row per CDR3 protein. This table holds about 420,000 distinct CDR3 sequences, approximately 14% found once. Deletions cut 5 bases from V and 3 bases from J, with 8 bases between. This CDR3 region has 12 residues. Germline V gene data show CDR1 as GTSNPN and CDR2 as SVGIG (reference sequence).

The V and J genes are TRBV30 and TRBJ1-5, with D perhaps TRBD1 (6 bases). What was sequenced was blood. The sequence derives from a woman under 30 with Graves' hyperthyroidism. The CDR3 sequence: CAWGQSNQPQHF. The CDR3 nucleotides read TGTGCCTGGGGACAGTCCAATCAGCCCCAGCATTTT.